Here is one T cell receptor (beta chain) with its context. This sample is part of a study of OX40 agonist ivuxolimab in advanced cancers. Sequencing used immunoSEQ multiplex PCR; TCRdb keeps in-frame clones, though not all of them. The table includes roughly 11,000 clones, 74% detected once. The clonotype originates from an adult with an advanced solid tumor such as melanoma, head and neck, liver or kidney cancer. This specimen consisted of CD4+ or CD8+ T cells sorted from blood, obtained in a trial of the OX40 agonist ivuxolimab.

The CDR3 loop reads CASSYYRGLGTEAFF. The DNA for the CDR3 is TGTGCCAGCAGTTACTACAGGGGGCTCGGGACTGAAGCTTTCTTT. The chain is built from TRBV28 and TRBJ1-1, with TRBD1 identical over 9 bases. Looked up from germline, CDR1 is MDHEN and CDR2 is SYDVKM. This CDR3 contains 15 residues. J was trimmed by 5 bases and V by 4 bases; bases with no gene match: 8.